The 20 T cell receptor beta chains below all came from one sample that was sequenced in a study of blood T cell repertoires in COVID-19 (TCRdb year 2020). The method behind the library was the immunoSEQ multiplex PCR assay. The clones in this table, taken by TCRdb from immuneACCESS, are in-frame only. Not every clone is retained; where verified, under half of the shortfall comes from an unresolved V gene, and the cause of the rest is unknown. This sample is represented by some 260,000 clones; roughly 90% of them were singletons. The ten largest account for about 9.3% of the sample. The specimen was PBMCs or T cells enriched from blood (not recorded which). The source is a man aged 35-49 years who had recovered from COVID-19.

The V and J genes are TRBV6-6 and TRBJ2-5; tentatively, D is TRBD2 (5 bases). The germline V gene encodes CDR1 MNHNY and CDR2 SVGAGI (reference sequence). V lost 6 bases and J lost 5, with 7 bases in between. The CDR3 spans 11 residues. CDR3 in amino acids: CASSSGETQYF. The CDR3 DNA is TGTGCCAGCAGCTCGGGGGAGACCCAGTACTTC.

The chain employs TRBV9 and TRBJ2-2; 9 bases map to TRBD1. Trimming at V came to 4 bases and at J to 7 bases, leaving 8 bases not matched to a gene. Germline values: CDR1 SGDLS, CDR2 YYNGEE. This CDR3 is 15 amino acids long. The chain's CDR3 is CASSSGDRAVGELFF. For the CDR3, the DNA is TGTGCCAGCAGCAGTGGGGACAGGGCTGTCGGGGAGCTGTTTTTT.

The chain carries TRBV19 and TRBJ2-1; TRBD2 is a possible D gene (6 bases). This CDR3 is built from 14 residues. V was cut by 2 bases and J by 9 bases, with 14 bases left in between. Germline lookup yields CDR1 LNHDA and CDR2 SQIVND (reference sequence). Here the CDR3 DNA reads TGTGCCAGTAGTATAAGCAGGGAGGAACCTGAGCAGTTCTTC. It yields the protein CASSISREEPEQFF. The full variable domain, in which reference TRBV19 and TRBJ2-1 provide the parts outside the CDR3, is DGGITQSPKYLFRKEGQNVTLSCEQNLNHDAMYWYRQDPGQGLRLIYYSQIVNDFQKGDIAEGYSVSREKKESFPLTVTSAQKNPTAFYLCASSISREEPEQFFGPGTRLTVL.

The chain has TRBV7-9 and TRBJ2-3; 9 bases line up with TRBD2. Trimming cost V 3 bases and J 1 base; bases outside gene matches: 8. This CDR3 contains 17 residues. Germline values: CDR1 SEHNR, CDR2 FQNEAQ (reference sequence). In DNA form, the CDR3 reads TGTGCCAGCAGCTTGCGCGGGGGGGGGCCCCGCACAGATACGCAGTATTTT. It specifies CASSLRGGGPRTDTQYF.

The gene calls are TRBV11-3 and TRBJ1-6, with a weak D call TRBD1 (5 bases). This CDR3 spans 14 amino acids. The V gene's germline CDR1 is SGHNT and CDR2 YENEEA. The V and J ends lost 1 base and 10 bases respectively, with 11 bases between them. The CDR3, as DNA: TGTGCCAGCAGCTTAGGGGTGGGGGGGTCACCCCTCCACTTT. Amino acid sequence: CASSLGVGGSPLHF.

CDR3: CASSSPTGGISGNTIYF. The CDR3 region has the DNA TGTGCCAGCAGCTCCCCGACAGGGGGTATCTCTGGAAACACCATATATTTT. The rearrangement joins TRBV7-9 to TRBJ1-3, with 9 bases matching TRBD1. The CDR3 has 17 residues. The ends lost 4 bases at V and 0 bases at J; junction bases unmatched: 7. CDR1 is SEHNR and CDR2 is FQNEAQ in the germline V gene (reference sequence).

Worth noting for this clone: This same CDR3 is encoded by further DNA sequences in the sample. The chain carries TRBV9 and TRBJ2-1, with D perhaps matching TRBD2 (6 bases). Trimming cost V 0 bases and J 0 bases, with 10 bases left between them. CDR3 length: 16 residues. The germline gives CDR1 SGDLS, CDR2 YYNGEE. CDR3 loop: CASSVVGGSSYNEQFF. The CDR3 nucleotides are TGTGCCAGCAGCGTAGTGGGGGGAAGCTCCTACAATGAGCAGTTCTTC.

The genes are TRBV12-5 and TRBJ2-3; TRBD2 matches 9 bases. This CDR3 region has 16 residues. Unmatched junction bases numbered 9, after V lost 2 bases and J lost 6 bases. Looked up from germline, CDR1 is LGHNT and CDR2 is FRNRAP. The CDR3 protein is CASGLQSGGLGDTQYF. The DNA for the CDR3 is TGTGCTAGTGGTTTGCAAAGCGGGGGGCTCGGGGATACGCAGTATTTT.

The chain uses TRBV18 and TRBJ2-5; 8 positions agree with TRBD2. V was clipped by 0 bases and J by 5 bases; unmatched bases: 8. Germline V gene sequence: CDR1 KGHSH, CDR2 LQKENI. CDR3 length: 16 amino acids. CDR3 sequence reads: CASSPPGSGNTETQYF. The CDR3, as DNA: TGTGCCAGCTCACCACCGGGTAGCGGGAATACGGAGACCCAGTACTTC.

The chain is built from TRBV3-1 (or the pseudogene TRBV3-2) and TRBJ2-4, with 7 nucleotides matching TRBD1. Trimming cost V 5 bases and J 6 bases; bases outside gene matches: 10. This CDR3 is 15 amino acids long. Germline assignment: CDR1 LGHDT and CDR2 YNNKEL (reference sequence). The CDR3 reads CASSGEGAPGNIQYF. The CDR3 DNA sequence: TGTGCCAGCAGCGGAGAGGGGGCGCCCGGAAACATTCAGTACTTC.

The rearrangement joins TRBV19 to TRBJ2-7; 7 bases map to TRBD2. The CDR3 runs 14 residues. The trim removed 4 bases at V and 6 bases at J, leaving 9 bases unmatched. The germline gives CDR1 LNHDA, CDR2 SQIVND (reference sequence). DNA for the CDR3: TGTGCCAGTAGTACCCAGCGGGACTCCATCGAGCAGTACTTC. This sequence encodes CASSTQRDSIEQYF.

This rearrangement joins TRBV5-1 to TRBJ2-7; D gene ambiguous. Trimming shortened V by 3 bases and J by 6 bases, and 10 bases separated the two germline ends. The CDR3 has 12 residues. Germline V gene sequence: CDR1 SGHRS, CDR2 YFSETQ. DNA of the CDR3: TGCGCCAGCAGCTCCGACACACCCGAGCAGTACTTC. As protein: CASSSDTPEQYF.

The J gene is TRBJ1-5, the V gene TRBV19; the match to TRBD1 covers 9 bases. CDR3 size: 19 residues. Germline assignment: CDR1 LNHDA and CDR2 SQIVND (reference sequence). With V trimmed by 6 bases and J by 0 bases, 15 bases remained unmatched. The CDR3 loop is CASREGVWTGDTSNQPQHF. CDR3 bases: TGTGCCAGTAGAGAGGGGGTGTGGACAGGGGATACTAGCAATCAGCCCCAGCATTTT.

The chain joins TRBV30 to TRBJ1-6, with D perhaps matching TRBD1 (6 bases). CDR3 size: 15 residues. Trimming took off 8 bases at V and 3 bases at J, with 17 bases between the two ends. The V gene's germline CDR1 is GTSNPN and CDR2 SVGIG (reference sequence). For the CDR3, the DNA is TGTGCCCAGGGTGAGACAGGCAACTATAATTCACCCCTCCACTTT. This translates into CAQGETGNYNSPLHF.

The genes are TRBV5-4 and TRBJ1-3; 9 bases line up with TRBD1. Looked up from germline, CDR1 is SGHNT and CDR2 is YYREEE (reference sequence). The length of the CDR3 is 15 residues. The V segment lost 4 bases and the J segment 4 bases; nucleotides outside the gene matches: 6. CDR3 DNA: TGTGCCAGCAGCCGGGACAGGGTGGCGGGAAACACCATATATTTT. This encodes CASSRDRVAGNTIYF.

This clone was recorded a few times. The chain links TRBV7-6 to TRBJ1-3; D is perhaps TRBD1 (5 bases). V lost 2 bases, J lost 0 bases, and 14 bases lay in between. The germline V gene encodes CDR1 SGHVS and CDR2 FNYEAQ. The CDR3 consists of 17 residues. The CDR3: CASSLFVGQASGNTIYF. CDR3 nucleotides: TGTGCCAGCAGCTTATTCGTTGGACAAGCCTCTGGAAACACCATATATTTT.

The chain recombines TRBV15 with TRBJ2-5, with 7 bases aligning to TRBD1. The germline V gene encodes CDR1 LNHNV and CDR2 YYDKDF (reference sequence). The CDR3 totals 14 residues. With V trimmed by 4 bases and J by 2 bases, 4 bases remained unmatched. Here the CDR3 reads CATSKDRQQETQYF. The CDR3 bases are TGTGCCACCAGCAAGGACAGGCAACAAGAGACCCAGTACTTC.

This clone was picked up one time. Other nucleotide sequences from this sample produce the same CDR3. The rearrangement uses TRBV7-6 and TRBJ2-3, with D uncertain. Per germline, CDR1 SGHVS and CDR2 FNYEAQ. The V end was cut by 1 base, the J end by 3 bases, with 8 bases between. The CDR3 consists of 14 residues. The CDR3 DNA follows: TGTGCCAGCAGCTTAGTATCCAGTACAGATACGCAGTATTTT. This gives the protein CASSLVSSTDTQYF.

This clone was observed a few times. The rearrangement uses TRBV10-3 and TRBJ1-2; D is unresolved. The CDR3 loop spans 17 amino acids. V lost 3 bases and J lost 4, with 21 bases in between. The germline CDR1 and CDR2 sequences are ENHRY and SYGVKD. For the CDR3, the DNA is TGTGCCATCAGTGACCCAAGGACGGACTTGGCAAGCTATGGCTACACCTTC. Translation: CAISDPRTDLASYGYTF.

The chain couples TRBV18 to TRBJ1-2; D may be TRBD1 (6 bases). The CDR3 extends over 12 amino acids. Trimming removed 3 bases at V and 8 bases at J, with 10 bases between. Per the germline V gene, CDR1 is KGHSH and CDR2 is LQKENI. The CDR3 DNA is TGTGCCAGCTCACCGGACAGTAGGGGCTACACCTTC. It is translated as CASSPDSRGYTF.